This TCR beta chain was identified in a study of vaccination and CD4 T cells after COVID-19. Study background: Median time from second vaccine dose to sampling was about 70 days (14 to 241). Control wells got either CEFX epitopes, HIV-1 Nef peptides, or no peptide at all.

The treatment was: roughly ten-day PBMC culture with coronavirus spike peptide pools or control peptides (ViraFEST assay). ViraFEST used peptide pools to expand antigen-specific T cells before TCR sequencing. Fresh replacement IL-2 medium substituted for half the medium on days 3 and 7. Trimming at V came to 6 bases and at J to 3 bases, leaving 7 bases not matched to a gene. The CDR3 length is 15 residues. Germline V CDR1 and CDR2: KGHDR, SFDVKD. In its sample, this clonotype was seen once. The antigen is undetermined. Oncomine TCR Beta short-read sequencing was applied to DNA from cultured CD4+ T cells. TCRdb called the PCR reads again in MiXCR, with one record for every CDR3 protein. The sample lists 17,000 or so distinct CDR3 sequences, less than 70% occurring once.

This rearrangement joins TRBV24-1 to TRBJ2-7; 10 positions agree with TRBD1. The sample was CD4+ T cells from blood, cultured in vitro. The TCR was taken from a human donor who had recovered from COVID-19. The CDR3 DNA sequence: TGTGCCACCAGTACAGCCGGGACAGGGGTCTACGAGCAGTACTTC. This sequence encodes CATSTAGTGVYEQYF.